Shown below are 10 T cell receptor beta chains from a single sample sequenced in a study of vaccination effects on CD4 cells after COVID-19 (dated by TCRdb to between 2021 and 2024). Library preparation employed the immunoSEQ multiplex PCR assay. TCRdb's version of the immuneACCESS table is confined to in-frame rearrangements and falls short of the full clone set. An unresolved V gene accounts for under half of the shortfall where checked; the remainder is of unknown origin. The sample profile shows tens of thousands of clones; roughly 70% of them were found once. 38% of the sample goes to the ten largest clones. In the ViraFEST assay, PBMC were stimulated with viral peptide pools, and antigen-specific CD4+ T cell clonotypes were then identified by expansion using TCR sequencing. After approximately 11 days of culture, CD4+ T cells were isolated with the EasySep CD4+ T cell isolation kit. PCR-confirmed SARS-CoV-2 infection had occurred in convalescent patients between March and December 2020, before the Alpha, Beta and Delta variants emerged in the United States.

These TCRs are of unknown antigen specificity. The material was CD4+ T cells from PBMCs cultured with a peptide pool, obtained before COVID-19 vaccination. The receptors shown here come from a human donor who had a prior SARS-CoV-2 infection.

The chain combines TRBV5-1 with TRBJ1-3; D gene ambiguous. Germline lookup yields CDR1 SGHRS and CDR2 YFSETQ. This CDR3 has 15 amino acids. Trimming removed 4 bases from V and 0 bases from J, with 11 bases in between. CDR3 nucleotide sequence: TGCGCCAGCAGCCTCTCCGATCTCTCTGGAAACACCATATATTTT. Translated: CASSLSDLSGNTIYF.

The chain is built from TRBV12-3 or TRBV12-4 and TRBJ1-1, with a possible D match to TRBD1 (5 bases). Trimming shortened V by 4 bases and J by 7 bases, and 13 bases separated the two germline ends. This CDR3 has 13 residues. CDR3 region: CASSSGTINEAFF. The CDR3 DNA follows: TGTGCCAGCAGTTCCGGGACTATTAATGAAGCTTTCTTT.

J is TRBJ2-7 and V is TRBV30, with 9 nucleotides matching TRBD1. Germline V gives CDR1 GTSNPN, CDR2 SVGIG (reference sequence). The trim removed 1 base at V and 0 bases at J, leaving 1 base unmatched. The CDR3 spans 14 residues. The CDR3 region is CAWSGTGASYEQYF. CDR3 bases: TGTGCCTGGAGTGGGACAGGGGCCTCCTACGAGCAGTACTTC. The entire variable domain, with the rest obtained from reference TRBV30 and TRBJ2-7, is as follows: SQTIHQWPATLVQPVGSPLSLECTVEGTSNPNLYWYRQAAGRGLQLLFYSVGIGQISSEVPQNLSASRPQDRQFILSSKKLLLSDSGFYLCAWSGTGASYEQYFGPGTRLTVT.

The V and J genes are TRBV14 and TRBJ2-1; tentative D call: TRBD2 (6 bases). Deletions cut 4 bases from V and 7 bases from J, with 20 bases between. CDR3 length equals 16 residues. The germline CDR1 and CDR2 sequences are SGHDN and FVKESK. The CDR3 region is CASSPSTSNWLNEQFF. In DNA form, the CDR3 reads TGTGCCAGCAGCCCGTCGACTAGTAACTGGCTAAATGAGCAGTTCTTC.

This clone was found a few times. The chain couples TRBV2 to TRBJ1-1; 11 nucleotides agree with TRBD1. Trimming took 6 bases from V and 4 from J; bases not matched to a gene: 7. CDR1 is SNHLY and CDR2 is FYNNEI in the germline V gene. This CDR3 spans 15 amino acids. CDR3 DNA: TGTGCCAGCAGGGCTCTCGGGACAGGGGGCACTGAAGCTTTCTTT. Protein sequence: CASRALGTGGTEAFF.

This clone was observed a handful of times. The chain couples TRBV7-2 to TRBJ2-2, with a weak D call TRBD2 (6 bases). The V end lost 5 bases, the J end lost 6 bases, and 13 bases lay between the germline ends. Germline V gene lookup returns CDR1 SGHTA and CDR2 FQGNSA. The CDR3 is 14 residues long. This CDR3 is CASSIGTQPGELFF. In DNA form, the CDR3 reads TGTGCCAGCAGCATCGGGACTCAGCCCGGGGAGCTGTTTTTT.

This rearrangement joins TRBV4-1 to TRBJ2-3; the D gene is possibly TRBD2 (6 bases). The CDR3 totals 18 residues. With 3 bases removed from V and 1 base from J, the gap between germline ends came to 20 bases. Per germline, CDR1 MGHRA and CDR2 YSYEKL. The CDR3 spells CASSQGYILGGGTDTQYF. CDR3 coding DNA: TGCGCCAGCAGCCAGGGGTATATTTTGGGGGGTGGCACAGATACGCAGTATTTT.

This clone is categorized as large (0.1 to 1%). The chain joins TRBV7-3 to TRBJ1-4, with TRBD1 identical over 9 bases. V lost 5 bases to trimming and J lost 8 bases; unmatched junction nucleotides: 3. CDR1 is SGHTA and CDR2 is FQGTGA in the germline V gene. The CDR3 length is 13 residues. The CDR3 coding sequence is TGTGCCAGCAGCGTCGGACAGGGGGAAAAACTGTTTTTT. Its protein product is CASSVGQGEKLFF.

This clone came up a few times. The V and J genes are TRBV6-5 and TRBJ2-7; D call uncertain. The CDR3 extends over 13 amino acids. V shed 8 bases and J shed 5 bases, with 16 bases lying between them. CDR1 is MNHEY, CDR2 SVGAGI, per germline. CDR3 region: CASRSTNRDEQYF. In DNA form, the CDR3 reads TGTGCCAGCCGTTCCACGAACCGAGACGAGCAGTACTTC.

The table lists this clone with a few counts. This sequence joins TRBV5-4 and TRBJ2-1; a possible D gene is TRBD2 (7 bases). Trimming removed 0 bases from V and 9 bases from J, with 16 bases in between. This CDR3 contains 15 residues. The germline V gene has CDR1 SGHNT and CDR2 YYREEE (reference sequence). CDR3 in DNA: TGTGCCAGCAGCTTGGATGGGGGGGGCCGGGGTGAGCAGTTCTTC. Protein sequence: CASSLDGGGRGEQFF.